The next 9 T cell receptor beta chains were all read from a single sample in a study of Graves' ophthalmopathy and Graves' hyperthyroidism. The authors amplified TCR beta CDR3 regions, and they did so from RNA transcripts for repertoire sequencing. HTBI primers primed a first-round RT-PCR, and a second-round multiplex PCR followed. TCRdb re-called the multiplex PCR reads with MiXCR, one entry per CDR3 protein. The data contain about 390,000 distinct CDR3 sequences, 17% of them singletons. Sample: peripheral blood. These receptors originate from an adult woman with stable Graves' hyperthyroidism.

This clonotype was counted many times. A much more abundant neighbour one base away suggests this may be a read error. The chain is built from TRBV7-2 and TRBJ2-7, with 7 bases matching TRBD1. The germline V gene has CDR1 SGHTA and CDR2 FQGNSA. The CDR3 runs to 16 residues. DNA of the CDR3: TGTGCCAGCAGCTCCGTCAACCGGGACAGAAACTACGAGCAGTGCTTC. Protein product: CASSSVNRDRNYEQCF.

This clonotype was counted at least ten times. The chain recombines TRBV25-1 with TRBJ1-5, with TRBD1 matching over 8 bases. The trim removed 3 bases at V and 6 bases at J, leaving 4 bases unmatched. Germline loops: CDR1 MGHDK, CDR2 SYGVNS. This CDR3 has 14 residues. The CDR3 DNA is TGTGCCAGCAGTGAGCCAGGGGGCTGTCAGCCCCAGCATTTT. Its protein is CASSEPGGCQPQHF.

This clonotype was detected ten times or more. The gene calls are TRBV6-1 and TRBJ1-1, with a weak D call TRBD1 (6 bases). The germline V gene encodes CDR1 MNHNS and CDR2 SASEGT. There are 16 residues in the CDR3. Trimming cost V 1 base and J 4 bases, with 16 bases left between them. CDR3 sequence: CASSEGAGAQRTEAFF. CDR3 DNA: TGTGCCAGCAGTGAAGGCGCAGGGGCCCAGCGCACTGAAGCTTTCTTT.

At least ten counts were recorded for this clonotype. The rearrangement links TRBV12-5 to TRBJ1-1; D is undetermined. This CDR3 has 12 amino acids. Germline V gene data show CDR1 as LGHNT and CDR2 as FRNRAP. The V gene lost 3 bases and the J gene lost 2 bases, with 4 bases spanning the gap. In DNA form, the CDR3 reads TGTGCTAGTGGTTTCGGCAACACTGAAGCTTTCTTT. Protein sequence: CASGFGNTEAFF.

The gene calls are TRBV6-5 and TRBJ1-2; no clear D. The V gene's germline CDR1 is MNHEY and CDR2 SVGAGI. The CDR3 is made up of 13 amino acids. Trimming shortened V by 5 bases and J by 3 bases, and 10 bases separated the two germline ends. The CDR3: CASSTGIDYGYTF. DNA of the CDR3: TGTGCCAGCAGTACTGGCATTGACTATGGCTACACCTTC.

This clonotype was seen many times. The chain has TRBV10-3 and TRBJ2-7; the D gene is possibly TRBD1 (5 bases). The V end was cut by 6 bases, the J end by 1 base, with 10 bases between. CDR1 is ENHRY, CDR2 SYGVKD, per germline. CDR3 length: 13 residues. The CDR3 region is CAISLTASYEQYF. DNA for the CDR3: TGTGCCATCAGCCTGACAGCTTCCTACGAGCAGTACTTC.

This clonotype was detected ten times or more. This rearrangement joins TRBV27 to TRBJ1-2; tentatively, D is TRBD1 (5 bases). V dropped 3 bases and J dropped 3 bases, with 8 bases sitting between them. The CDR3 length is 13 residues. Germline V gene sequence: CDR1 MNHEY, CDR2 SMNVEV (reference sequence). CDR3 sequence: CASSLRQHYGYTF. The CDR3 nucleotides are TGTGCCAGCAGTTTGAGACAGCACTATGGCTACACCTTC.

This clonotype showed up many times. This chain links TRBV2 with TRBJ2-7; 8 bases agree with TRBD1. The germline CDR1 and CDR2 sequences are SNHLY and FYNNEI. The CDR3 runs to 14 residues. With 3 bases clipped from V and 7 bases from J, the junction kept 8 bases outside the gene matches. CDR3 protein: CASSEYRGSGEQYF. DNA of the CDR3: TGTGCCAGCAGTGAGTACAGGGGGTCGGGAGAGCAGTACTTC.

This clonotype appeared many times. V gene TRBV10-1 combines with J gene TRBJ2-2; a possible D gene is TRBD2 (6 bases). The CDR3 is made up of 15 amino acids. The ends were cut back, 2 bases at V and 5 bases at J, with 12 bases in the middle. Per the germline V gene, CDR1 is WNHNN and CDR2 is SYGVQD (reference sequence). In DNA form, the CDR3 reads TGCGCCAGCAGTGAGAGTGGGAGGCGTACCGGGGAGCTGTTTTTT. Its protein is CASSESGRRTGELFF.